This T cell receptor (beta chain) was identified during a study of T cell responses to AZD1222 COVID-19 vaccine. Here immunoSEQ multiplex PCR was the method, and the copy in TCRdb shows in-frame clones only, minus some. The sample holds 140,000 to 150,000 clones, around nine tenths seen once. General study results and limits: Close to half of spike-specific TCRs reportedly recognize unmutated variant regions. Spike-specific TCR depth and breadth grew after two AZD1222 doses.

Germline loops: CDR1 WSHSY, CDR2 SAAADI. The ends were cut back, 1 base at V and 1 base at J, with 8 bases in the middle. This CDR3 has 15 residues. On this clone itself: Its cognate antigen is unknown.

V is TRBV10-2 and J is TRBJ1-5, with D unclear. The TCR comes from an adult in good health. Sequenced material: peripheral blood, taken on day 0 of MenACWY control vaccination. The CDR3 loop is CASSELATSNQPQHF. The CDR3 DNA sequence: TGCGCCAGCAGTGAGTTGGCGACGAGCAATCAGCCCCAGCATTTT.